This is a list of T cell receptor beta chains from one sample in a study of CXCR3-negative and CXCR3-positive naive CD8 T cells. One entry per CDR3 protein, without DNA, is what TCRdb gives after re-calling the 5' RACE reads. The sample table sets out some 130,000 distinct CDR3 sequences. Material: naive CXCR3+ CD8+ T cells from blood. Receptors originate from a human donor in good health. Some clones in this sample may be carry-over from other donors' samples. Each CDR3 is given with its conserved first and last residue. The order of the fields is CDR3 protein, J gene, V gene, CDR3 length.

CDR3: CSVETGDTEAFF
J: TRBJ1-1
V: TRBV29-1
length: 12

CDR3: CASSHARGQGVVYEQYF
J: TRBJ2-7
V: TRBV4-3
length: 17

CDR3: CASRQRTDTQYF
J: TRBJ2-3
V: TRBV5-1
length: 12

CDR3: CASSEGGVSYEQYF
J: TRBJ2-7
V: TRBV9
length: 14

CDR3: CASSKYAGHGYTF
J: TRBJ1-2
V: TRBV21-1
length: 13

CDR3: CSAKFLDSYSPLHF
J: TRBJ1-6
V: TRBV20-1
length: 14

CDR3: CASSIPGAAIVYTF
J: TRBJ1-2
V: TRBV19
length: 14

CDR3: CASSYSQGSMANVLTF
J: TRBJ2-6
V: TRBV6-5
length: 16

CDR3: CAWNPGTGYGYTF
J: TRBJ1-2
V: TRBV30
length: 13

CDR3: CASSWGAMNTEAFF
J: TRBJ1-1
V: TRBV5-6
length: 14

CDR3: CSADRVTGANVLTF
J: TRBJ2-6
V: TRBV20-1
length: 14

CDR3: CASSPIRTGVDEQYF
J: TRBJ2-7
V: TRBV5-1
length: 15

CDR3: CSVEAGSMNTEAFF
J: TRBJ1-1
V: TRBV29-1
length: 14

CDR3: CSVLAVGERNNEQFF
J: TRBJ2-1
V: TRBV29-1
length: 15

CDR3: CASSATSGGNNEQFF
J: TRBJ2-1
V: TRBV6-4
length: 15

CDR3: CASTFGGRPQHF
J: TRBJ1-5
V: TRBV28
length: 12

CDR3: CSAKSIRDYYNEQFF
J: TRBJ2-1
V: TRBV20-1
length: 15

CDR3: CASGDPRAHTSGNTIYF
J: TRBJ1-3
V: TRBV2
length: 17

CDR3: CASSPKTGYEQYF
J: TRBJ2-7
V: TRBV28
length: 13

CDR3: CASRLGGRAVRYTGELFF
J: TRBJ2-2
V: TRBV12-2
length: 18

CDR3: CASSSRADGVTEAFF
J: TRBJ1-1
V: TRBV7-9
length: 15

CDR3: CASSLKGRAGSGANVLTF
J: TRBJ2-6
V: TRBV5-6
length: 18

CDR3: CSARFSGSYEQYF
J: TRBJ2-7
V: TRBV20-1
length: 13

CDR3: CASRGGMTSTGELFF
J: TRBJ2-2
V: TRBV2
length: 15

CDR3: CASSQGVQGNTGELFF
J: TRBJ2-2
V: TRBV11-2
length: 16

CDR3: CAVRGYTYEQYF
J: TRBJ2-7
V: TRBV6-2/TRBV6-3
length: 12